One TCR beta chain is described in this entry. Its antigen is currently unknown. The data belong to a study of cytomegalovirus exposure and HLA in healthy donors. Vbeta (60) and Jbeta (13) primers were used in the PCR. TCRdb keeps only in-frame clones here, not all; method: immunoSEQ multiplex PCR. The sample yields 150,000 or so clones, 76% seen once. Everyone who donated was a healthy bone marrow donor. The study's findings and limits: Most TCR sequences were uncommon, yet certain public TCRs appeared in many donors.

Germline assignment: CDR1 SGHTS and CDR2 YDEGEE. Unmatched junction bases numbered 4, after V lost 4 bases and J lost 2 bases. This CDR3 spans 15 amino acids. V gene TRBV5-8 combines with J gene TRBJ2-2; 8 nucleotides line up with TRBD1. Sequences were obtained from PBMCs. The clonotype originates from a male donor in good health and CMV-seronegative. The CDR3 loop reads CASSQGARNTGELFF. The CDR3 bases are TGTGCCAGCAGCCAGGGGGCGAGAAACACCGGGGAGCTGTTTTTT.